What follows are 27 T cell receptor beta chains derived from one specimen sequenced in a study of Graves' ophthalmopathy and Graves' hyperthyroidism. From RNA, the CDR3 regions of TCR beta chains were amplified and sequenced. The first-round RT-PCR employed HTBI primers together with the Qiagen OneStep RT-PCR kit. A multiplex PCR was then performed as the second round. MiXCR, applied by TCRdb to the multiplex PCR reads, yields one record per CDR3 protein. The sample carries about half a million distinct CDR3 sequences, approximately 15% recorded once. The sample consisted of blood. Receptors originate from a woman aged 25 to 39 with Graves' ophthalmopathy.

Many counts were recorded for this clonotype. The chain joins TRBV6-2 or TRBV6-3 to TRBJ1-1; D might be TRBD1 (5 bases). This CDR3 comprises 13 residues. Germline V lookup: CDR1 MNHEY, CDR2 SVGEGT. The V gene lost 6 bases and the J gene lost 5 bases, with 13 bases spanning the gap. Written as DNA, the CDR3 is TGTGCCAGCAGCTCAATGGGGGGTACTGAAGCTTTCTTT. Protein sequence: CASSSMGGTEAFF.

This clonotype was detected many times. The chain combines TRBV15 with TRBJ1-1; D not certain. Deletions cut 0 bases from V and 2 bases from J, with 7 bases between. CDR1 and CDR2 from the germline V gene are LNHNV and YYDKDF (reference sequence). The CDR3 consists of 14 residues. The DNA for the CDR3 is TGTGCCACCAGCAGAGAAGCAGCTAACACTGAAGCTTTCTTT. Translated: CATSREAANTEAFF.

This clonotype was seen many times. The rearrangement links TRBV12-3 or TRBV12-4 to TRBJ1-2; D remains unclear. Trimming removed 8 bases from V and 0 bases from J, with 4 bases in between. The CDR3 totals 11 residues. Here the CDR3 DNA reads TGTGCCAGCGGGGCTAACTATGGCTACACCTTC. Translating it yields CASGANYGYTF.

This clonotype has only a few counts. Lacking the conserved final phenylalanine or tryptophan, this CDR3 likely reflects a read error. This chain joins TRBV27 and TRBJ2-5; D is uncertain. Germline-derived CDR1 and CDR2 are MNHEY and SMNVEV (reference sequence). This CDR3 is built from 16 residues. The CDR3 region has the DNA TGTGCCAGCAGCCCCCACTGGGGAAGCCCTCAAGAGTCCCAGTACTAC. Translation gives CASSPHWGSPQESQYY.

This clonotype appeared once. The gene calls are TRBV20-1 and TRBJ1-1, with D possibly matching TRBD1 (5 bases). V shed 4 bases and J shed 3 bases, with 12 bases lying between them. The CDR3 contains 13 residues. CDR1 and CDR2 from the germline V gene are DFQATT and SNEGSKA (reference sequence). CDR3 loop: CSAKREGDTEAFF. DNA of the CDR3: TGCAGTGCTAAGCGGGAAGGGGACACTGAAGCTTTCTTT.

This clonotype has a count of ten or more. The chain recombines TRBV28 with TRBJ1-2; D gene unclear. Germline CDR1 reads MDHEN; CDR2 reads SYDVKM. CDR3 size: 15 residues. V gave up 11 bases and J gave up 2 bases, with 21 bases separating them. The CDR3 reads CASCPVTVTNYGYTF. In DNA form, the CDR3 reads TGTGCCTCATGCCCCGTAACTGTTACGAACTATGGCTACACCTTC.

There are many counts of this clonotype. CDR3 nucleotides: TGCAGTGCTAGAGGATGGACTAGGAACGAGCAGTACTTC. Translating it yields CSARGWTRNEQYF. The rearrangement joins TRBV20-1 to TRBJ2-7; 7 nucleotides align to TRBD2. This CDR3 region has 13 residues. J lost 5 bases, V lost 1 base, and 5 bases had no gene match. Germline V lookup: CDR1 DFQATT, CDR2 SNEGSKA (reference sequence).

This clonotype was detected only a few times. The chain joins TRBV29-1 to TRBJ2-7; weak D call: TRBD2 (5 bases). Germline V gene sequence: CDR1 SQVTM, CDR2 ANQGSEA. The V and J ends lost 7 bases and 2 bases respectively, with 24 bases between them. The length of the CDR3 is 16 residues. The CDR3 sequence: CSAEGIRELPTYEQYF. The CDR3 DNA is TGCAGCGCTGAGGGCATTCGGGAACTACCAACCTACGAGCAGTACTTC.

Ten or more counts support this clonotype. The V gene is TRBV27, the J gene TRBJ1-1; D may be TRBD1 (5 bases). This CDR3 region has 13 residues. V was shortened by 6 bases and J by 4 bases, with 12 bases between the two germline ends. The germline V gene has CDR1 MNHEY and CDR2 SMNVEV (reference sequence). CDR3 sequence reads: CASRSGGTTEAFF. The DNA for the CDR3 is TGTGCCAGCAGGTCGGGGGGGACCACTGAAGCTTTCTTT.

This clonotype showed up many times. Relative to the germline gene, one junction end is altered; a read error may explain this. The CDR3 coding sequence is TGTGCCAGCAGTTTAGGCGTCAACAATCTGCCCCAGCATTTT. Translated: CASSLGVNNLPQHF. The V and J genes are TRBV27 and TRBJ1-5; D remains ambiguous. Germline V lookup: CDR1 MNHEY, CDR2 SMNVEV (reference sequence). The CDR3 spans 14 residues.

This clonotype showed up many times. The chain carries TRBV15 and TRBJ2-5, with 9 bases matching TRBD2. V dropped 5 bases and J dropped 10; count of bases not matched to a gene: 8. Germline assignment: CDR1 LNHNV and CDR2 YYDKDF (reference sequence). The length of the CDR3 is 13 residues. CDR3 sequence: CATSGVAGEGQYF. DNA of the CDR3: TGTGCCACCAGCGGGGTAGCGGGGGAGGGCCAGTACTTC.

This clonotype was picked up many times. The chain joins TRBV24-1 to TRBJ1-2, with a tentative D call TRBD1 (6 bases). The CDR3 covers 14 residues. The V end lost 3 bases, the J end lost 7 bases, and 14 bases lay between the germline ends. Germline CDR1 is KGHDR and CDR2 is SFDVKD. The CDR3 loop is CATSDDTGTGGYTF. The CDR3 DNA reads TGTGCCACCAGTGATGATACAGGGACGGGTGGCTACACCTTC.

This clonotype appeared many times. This chain uses TRBV7-8 with TRBJ2-5; no definite D call. Germline assignment: CDR1 SGHVS and CDR2 FQNEAQ. The CDR3 spans 15 residues. V was trimmed by 7 bases and J by 4 bases, leaving 19 bases between them. Here the CDR3 reads CASTPESRAGETQYF. CDR3 DNA: TGTGCCAGCACCCCTGAGTCCCGAGCCGGAGAGACCCAGTACTTC.

This clonotype appeared many times. The chain has TRBV6-1 and TRBJ1-2; 7 nucleotides match TRBD1. Per the germline V gene, CDR1 is MNHNS and CDR2 is SASEGT. The CDR3 length is 17 residues. Trimming cost V 2 bases and J 2 bases; bases outside gene matches: 11. The CDR3 loop reads CASSERGQNYLNYGYTF. CDR3 sequence (DNA): TGTGCCAGCAGTGAAAGGGGACAGAACTACTTGAACTATGGCTACACCTTC.

This clonotype appeared many times. This rearrangement joins TRBV10-3 to TRBJ1-1, with 9 bases identical to TRBD1. J gave up 2 bases and V 6 bases, and 7 bases lay outside the gene matches. Germline values: CDR1 ENHRY, CDR2 SYGVKD. CDR3 length: 15 residues. As DNA, the CDR3 is TGTGCCATCAGAGCATCGGGACAGGGAAACACTGAAGCTTTCTTT. Encoded protein: CAIRASGQGNTEAFF.

A few counts support this clonotype. The V and J genes are TRBV2 and TRBJ1-2; perhaps TRBD1 as D (5 bases). This CDR3 has 16 residues. Germline-derived CDR1 and CDR2 are SNHLY and FYNNEI. The germline V and J ends were trimmed by 2 bases and 4 bases, with 17 bases remaining between them. CDR3 protein: CASSEQGNTLLYGYTF. The DNA of the CDR3 is TGTGCCAGCAGTGAACAGGGAAATACTCTACTCTATGGCTACACCTTC. The full variable domain, completed using reference TRBV2 and TRBJ1-2, is EPEVTQTPSHQVTQMGQEVILRCVPISNHLYFYWYRQILGQKVEFLVSFYNNEISEKSEIFDDQFSVERPDGSNFTLKIRSTKLEDSAMYFCASSEQGNTLLYGYTFGSGTRLTVV.

This clonotype was counted ten times or more. The chain joins TRBV28 to TRBJ2-5; D perhaps matches TRBD1 (7 bases). Germline-derived CDR1 and CDR2 are MDHEN and SYDVKM. V was pared by 5 bases and J by 5 bases, with 12 bases between. CDR3 size: 13 residues. The CDR3 loop is CASSRGTAETQYF. In DNA, the CDR3 is TGTGCCAGCAGTCGCGGGACAGCGGAGACCCAGTACTTC.

This clonotype showed up many times. V usage is TRBV11-1 and J usage is TRBJ1-1, with a possible D match to TRBD1 (5 bases). V lost 5 bases and J 0 bases, leaving 22 bases between the germline ends. This CDR3 has 18 amino acids. Germline V CDR1 and CDR2: SGHAT, FQDESV (reference sequence). The CDR3 spells CASSPHRGHWCVNTEAFF. CDR3 bases: TGTGCCAGCAGCCCCCACCGGGGCCATTGGTGCGTGAACACTGAAGCTTTCTTT.

In this sample, this clonotype turned up many times. The chain is built from TRBV5-8 and TRBJ2-5; TRBD2 agrees at 8 bases. The length of the CDR3 is 15 residues. With V trimmed by 5 bases and J by 5 bases, 11 bases remained unmatched. CDR1 and CDR2 (germline): SGHTS, YDEGEE. CDR3 residues: CASRYRSGGLETQYF. CDR3 DNA: TGTGCCAGCAGATACCGGAGCGGGGGCCTTGAGACCCAGTACTTC.

There are a few counts of this clonotype. This may stem from a read error, because a much larger clone lies one nucleotide away. This rearrangement joins TRBV5-6 to TRBJ1-2; the D gene is possibly TRBD1 (6 bases). Trimming cost V 3 bases and J 4 bases, with 10 bases left between them. Germline values: CDR1 SGHDT, CDR2 YYEEEE. The CDR3 loop spans 13 amino acids. The CDR3 reads CASSSGTRYGYTF. CDR3 nucleotides: TGTGCCAGCAGCTCCGGGACACGCTATGGCTACACCTTC.

This clonotype was observed at least ten times. The chain recombines TRBV6-7 with TRBJ2-7, with D hard to call. TRBV6-7 is noted as an ORF with a role that remains uncertain. Trimming left V 4 bases short and J 4 bases short, with 11 bases between. CDR3 length: 13 residues. The CDR3 DNA reads as TGTGCCAGCAGTTTGGTACTGGGGTACGAGCAGTACTTC. Its protein is CASSLVLGYEQYF.

This clonotype was observed at least ten times. The chain employs TRBV6-2 or TRBV6-3 and TRBJ2-5; a possible D gene is TRBD2 (6 bases). This CDR3 contains 13 residues. The V end lost 4 bases, the J end lost 0 bases, and 6 bases lay between the germline ends. Germline V gives CDR1 MNHEY, CDR2 SVGEGT. The CDR3 region has the DNA TGTGCCAGCAGTTGGGACTACCAAGAGACCCAGTACTTC. It encodes CASSWDYQETQYF.

This clonotype was recorded a few times. V gene TRBV11-2 combines with J gene TRBJ2-5; D possibly corresponds to TRBD1 (6 bases). Trimming took off 5 bases at V and 5 bases at J, with 18 bases between the two ends. The CDR3 loop spans 15 amino acids. Per the germline V gene, CDR1 is SGHAT and CDR2 is FQNNGV. The CDR3 sequence: CASSQGRVTGETQYF. DNA for the CDR3: TGTGCCAGCAGCCAAGGTCGGGTCACAGGGGAGACCCAGTACTTC. The full variable domain, its missing parts supplied by reference TRBV11-2 and TRBJ2-5, is EAGVAQSPRYKIIEKRQSVAFWCNPISGHATLYWYQQILGQGPKLLIQFQNNGVVDDSQLPKDRFSAERLKGVDSTLKIQPAKLEDSAVYLCASSQGRVTGETQYFGPGTRLLVL.

At least ten counts were recorded for this clonotype. The chain uses TRBV12-5 and TRBJ2-5; no clear D gene. Germline V lookup: CDR1 LGHNT, CDR2 FRNRAP. The V and J ends lost 2 bases and 5 bases respectively, with 9 bases between them. The CDR3 is 13 amino acids. CDR3 region: CASGLKPWETQYF. The DNA for the CDR3 is TGTGCTAGTGGTTTGAAGCCGTGGGAGACCCAGTACTTC.

This clonotype was seen ten or more times. V and J are TRBV19 and TRBJ1-5; 9 bases are a match to TRBD1. Trimming took 3 bases from V and 7 from J; bases not matched to a gene: 7. CDR3 length: 15 amino acids. Germline CDR1 reads LNHDA; CDR2 reads SQIVND (reference sequence). CDR3 sequence (DNA): TGTGCCAGTAGTATGTCCGGGACAGGGAGGCAGCCCCAGCATTTT. Translation: CASSMSGTGRQPQHF.

This clonotype was recorded many times. This CDR3 is CASAVTAKIDMDQPQHF. The CDR3 DNA sequence: TGTGCCAGCGCAGTGACAGCAAAAATTGACATGGATCAGCCCCAGCATTTT. The V and J genes are TRBV6-4 and TRBJ1-5, with TRBD1 as a possible D gene (5 bases). Trimming removed 8 bases at V and 5 bases at J, with 25 bases between. The CDR3 has 17 residues. Germline lookup yields CDR1 MRHNA and CDR2 SNTAGT.

This clonotype was seen ten or more times. The rearrangement joins TRBV2 to TRBJ2-2; the D gene is possibly TRBD2 (6 bases). V was pared by 11 bases and J by 5 bases, with 21 bases between. The CDR3 runs to 15 residues. The V gene's germline CDR1 is SNHLY and CDR2 FYNNEI. Here the CDR3 DNA reads TGTGCCTGCCGCATGGAGGGGCTTCGGACCGGGGAGCTGTTTTTT. Translation gives CACRMEGLRTGELFF.